This TCR beta chain was retrieved from a study of T cell responses to AZD1222 COVID-19 vaccine (dated by TCRdb to the early 2020s). About the investigation overall: AZD1222 recipients with second doses at about 4 weeks or about 12 weeks were pooled, because spike-specific TCR depth and breadth did not differ between schedules. TCR sequencing was performed for 230 to 250 trial participants, of whom 200 to 210 were given two doses of AZD1222 and around 25 were given two doses of MenACWY control vaccine. Trial participants were enrolled by age into 18-55, 56-69 and 70-plus year subgroups, with roughly 160, 29 and 62 TCR-sequenced participants respectively.

This clone was observed once. Its antigen specificity is not known. Base qualities are not at hand, and no much larger clone is one base apart. The CDR3 regions of human TCRbeta chains were subjected to immunosequencing. The paper's processing steps were these. Repertoire TCRs were checked for matches against a reference library of SARS-CoV-2-specific TCRs that had been generated using the MIRA antigen-specificity platform. Breadth was defined as the fraction of unique TCRs that were SARS-CoV-2-associated, and depth was defined as the fraction of total T cells that were SARS-CoV-2-associated. Each spike-specific TCR was assigned to its reactive spike region and to a CD4 or CD8 class using the MIRA data. Log10-transformed breadth and depth values were compared by one-way ANOVA with Sidak's multiple comparisons tests. The table comes from immuneACCESS by way of TCRdb, which keeps in-frame sequences with V and J called. Part of the clones is missing from these tables; in studies checked, under half for an unresolved V gene and the rest for unknown reasons. The DNA gave D and trimming, while V, J and clone size come from that table. The sample table shows more than 150,000 clones, and almost 95% are seen once. The ten top clones hold 10% of the sample.

V and J lose 3 bases and 6 bases, and a span of 21 bases separates them. CDR3 length: 16 amino acids, cysteine to phenylalanine. Only CDR3 DNA is held: 48 bases, read in frame from base 1. The germline V gene (reference sequence) sets CDR1 to GTSNPN and CDR2 to SVGIG. Points the paper makes about the study in general: Because no day 14 peak-response samples were available, repertoires were characterized only after the peak T cell response. A significant rise in spike-specific TCR breadth and depth was observed after two AZD1222 doses relative to day 0 and relative to MenACWY recipients. Only five to seven AZD1222 recipients were SARS-CoV-2 seropositive at baseline, limiting conclusions about previously exposed vaccinees. Epitopes outside the regions mutated in the B.1.351 and B.1.1.7 variants were reportedly recognized by nearly half of the unique spike-specific TCRs. The whole spike protein was spanned by vaccine-associated CD4 TCRs, and dominant responses were seen in regions 160-218 and 743-854. Participants were mostly white British, with more females than males. The authors suggested clonal diversity may have been underestimated. In the small 56-69-year group, the increase in depth fell short of significance, most likely because of low power.

This specimen's time point label, per the study, means: baseline before first vaccination. Vaccinee samples came from UK trials COV001 and COV002, including a single-blind randomized controlled phase 2/3 trial of AZD1222 (ChAdOx1 nCoV-19) in healthy adults. Trial participant PBMC samples were collected at day 0 and day 28 after the second dose for TCRbeta chain sequencing. The receptor chain draws on TRBV30 and TRBJ2-1; the D element could tentatively be TRBD1 or TRBD2, as 6 bases agree for each. The TCR comes from an adult in good health. Sequencing used peripheral blood, obtained on day 0 of AZD1222 vaccination. The DNA sequence is as follows: TGTGCCTGGAGAGCCCGGACGGGGGCAGGGGTCAATGAGCAGTTCTTC. This is translated as CAWRARTGAGVNEQFF.